This note documents a single TCR beta chain sequence. The data are from a study of PD-1 and CTLA-4 blockade in melanoma. Sequencing used immunoSEQ multiplex PCR; TCRdb keeps in-frame clones, though not all of them. In the table there are some 33,000 clones, about nine tenths of which are singletons. The V and J ends lost 5 bases and 2 bases, in that order; junction bases with no gene match: 2. The V gene's germline CDR1 is SGHRS and CDR2 YFSETQ. This CDR3 is built from 14 residues. Sequenced material: CD8+ T cells from peripheral blood, taken from a patient given anti-PD-1 treatment. The chain carries TRBV5-1 and TRBJ2-3, with 10 bases identical to TRBD2. This clonotype originated in a human donor with melanoma. CDR3 residues: CASRAGGYTDTQYF. CDR3 nucleotide sequence: TGCGCCAGCAGAGCGGGGGGGTACACAGATACGCAGTATTTT.